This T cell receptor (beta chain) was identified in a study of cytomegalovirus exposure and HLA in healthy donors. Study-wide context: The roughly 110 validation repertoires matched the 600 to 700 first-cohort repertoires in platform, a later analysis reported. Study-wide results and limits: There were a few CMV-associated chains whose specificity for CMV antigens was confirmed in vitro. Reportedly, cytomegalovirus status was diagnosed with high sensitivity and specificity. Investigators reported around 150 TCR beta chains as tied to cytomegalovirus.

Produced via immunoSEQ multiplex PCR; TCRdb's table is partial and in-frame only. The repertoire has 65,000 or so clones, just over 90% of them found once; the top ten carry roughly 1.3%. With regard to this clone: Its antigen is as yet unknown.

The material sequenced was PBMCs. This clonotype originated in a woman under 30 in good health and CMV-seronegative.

CDR3 nucleotides: TGTGCCAGCAGCGACAGGGGTAGTGGCTATGGCTACACCTTC. Protein: CASSDRGSGYGYTF. This chain links TRBV6-1 with TRBJ1-2; 8 positions agree with TRBD1. J gave up 4 bases and V 6 bases, and 7 bases lay outside the gene matches. CDR3 length equals 14 residues. Germline lookup yields CDR1 MNHNS and CDR2 SASEGT.